This TCR beta chain originates from a study of T cells in Graves' hyperthyroidism and ophthalmopathy (dated by TCRdb to between 2018 and 2020). Notes on the research overall: Peripheral blood was sampled at the time of initial diagnosis, prior to any treatment. The 100 discovery patients were randomly divided into training and test sets at a 7:3 ratio. In addition, the study compared T-cell repertoires in thyroid tissue and in blood from over 5 Graves' hyperthyroidism patients. To identify distinguishing TCR V-J signatures, a discovery cohort of roughly 100 patients was used, comprising some 45 with Graves' ophthalmopathy and approximately 57 with stable Graves' hyperthyroidism. TCR Vbeta CDR3 sequencing of 120 to 150 peripheral blood samples (43 ophthalmopathy, 75 hyperthyroidism and roughly 17 progressor patients) is reported in the paper. After blood sampling, hyperthyroidism patients were treated with methimazole at a starting dose of 30 mg daily, and ophthalmopathy patients were treated with high-dose intravenous methylprednisolone. Whether ophthalmopathy could be predicted prospectively was tested in an independent validation cohort made up of under 20 hyperthyroidism patients plus 17 patients who later progressed to ophthalmopathy. What the authors observed across the whole study: A 13 V-J signature model separated ophthalmopathy from stable hyperthyroidism, with 87.88% sensitivity and roughly 84% specificity in cross-validation and 80%/75% in testing. In validation, progression to ophthalmopathy was predicted by the model with more than 65% sensitivity and under 85% specificity, a median of approximately 6.5 months before onset. Most expanded thyroid clonotypes (frequency above 0.001) were also detected in blood, a finding suggesting that blood repertoires may reflect thyroid immune responses. No statistical method was used to set the sample size in advance, and investigators knew the group allocation.

As to this clonotype: Its specific antigen is unknown. Base-call qualities are not available, and no considerably larger clone is one nucleotide away.

Ophthalmopathy patients had moderately to severely active disease, Clinical Activity Score of at least 3, NOSPECS grade of at least 4, and duration under 3 months. Any patient with an uncontrolled infection, another autoimmune disease, pregnancy or lactation was excluded. Diagnoses were established on the basis of clinical symptoms, serum thyroxine and TRAb, thyroid ultrasound, and orbital computed tomography. Ficoll-Paque density gradient centrifugation was used to isolate PBMCs from under 11 ml of fresh peripheral blood. Total RNA was extracted using Trizol reagent, and RNA quality was assessed on an Agilent 2100 Bioanalyzer. The germline V gene (reference sequence) sets CDR1 to DFQATT and CDR2 to SNEGSKA. V and J are truncated by 3 bases and 5 bases respectively, leaving an intervening sequence of 19 bases. Inclusive of the bounding cysteine and phenylalanine, the CDR3 is 15 residues long. The retained sequence is limited to the CDR3, 45 bases, with the frame set at the first base.

The TCR beta CDR3 regions were amplified from the RNA transcripts. The first round of RT-PCR for the TCR CDR3 was performed with the HTBI primer set and the Qiagen OneStep RT-PCR kit. Libraries were constructed in a second round of multiplex PCR, after which size selection and purification were carried out. The libraries were sequenced on an Illumina HiSeq2000 using paired-end 100 bp reads. The original pipeline was this. SOAPnuke was used to process the raw data, with reads discarded if the reads contained adapters or uncalled bases, had a mean Phred below 15, or lacked an exact constant-primer or identifier match. COPE v1.2.5 was used to merge high-quality paired reads, and clonotypes were defined as unique nucleotide sequences. Clonotypes were aligned to IMGT TRBV, TRBD and TRBJ reference segments using MiTCR v1.1. The analysis was restricted to V-J combinations with a frequency above 0.0001, which together covered 99% to 99.2% of the repertoires. The TCS score was defined as the ratio of F50 (clonal expansion) to E x V (chaos), calculated using BLOSUM62-based TCRdist between CDR3 peptides within each V-J. Welch's t-statistics and random forest reduced around 520 V-J features to roughly 13, which were used in a naive Bayes classifier (R e1071). TCRdb cleaned the public reads at Q25 with fastp, built clones with MiXCR and kept in-frame beta chains. Duplicate CDR3 protein sequences are folded into a single record with the most common DNA and genes. In this record, the V and J calls reflect TCRdb's handling and not the investigators' own analysis. The sample records 600,000 or so distinct CDR3 sequences, about 14% of which are singletons. The leading ten clones occupy roughly an eighth of the sample.

The V and J segments used are TRBV20-1 and TRBJ2-5; the D call could be TRBD1 or TRBD2, with each sharing 5 bases. This receptor was taken from a woman between 45 and 65 years old with Graves' ophthalmopathy. Sequencing used blood. The CDR3 reads CSARAPLGARETQYF. The nucleotide sequence is TGCAGTGCTAGGGCACCACTAGGGGCCCGCGAGACCCAGTACTTC.